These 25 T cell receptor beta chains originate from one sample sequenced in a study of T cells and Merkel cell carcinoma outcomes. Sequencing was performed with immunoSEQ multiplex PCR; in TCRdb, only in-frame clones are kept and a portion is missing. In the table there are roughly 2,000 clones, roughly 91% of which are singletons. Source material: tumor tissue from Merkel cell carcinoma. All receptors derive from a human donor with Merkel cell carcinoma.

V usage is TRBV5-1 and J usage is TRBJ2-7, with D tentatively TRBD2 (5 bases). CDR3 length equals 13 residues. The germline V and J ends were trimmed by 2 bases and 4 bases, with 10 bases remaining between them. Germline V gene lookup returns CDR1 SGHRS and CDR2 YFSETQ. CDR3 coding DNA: TGCGCCAGCAGCTTCGGCCGGACTTACGAGCAGTACTTC. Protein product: CASSFGRTYEQYF.

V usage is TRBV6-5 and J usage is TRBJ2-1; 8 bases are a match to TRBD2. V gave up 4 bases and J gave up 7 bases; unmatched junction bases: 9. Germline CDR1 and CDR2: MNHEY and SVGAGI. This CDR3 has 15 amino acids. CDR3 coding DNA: TGTGCCAGCAGTTGGGGACTAGAGGGCTTGAATGAGCAGTTCTTC. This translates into CASSWGLEGLNEQFF.

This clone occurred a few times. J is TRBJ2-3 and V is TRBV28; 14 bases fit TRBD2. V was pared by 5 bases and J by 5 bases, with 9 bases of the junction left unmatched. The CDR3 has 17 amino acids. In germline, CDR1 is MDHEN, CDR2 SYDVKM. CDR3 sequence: CASSERGLAGEIDTQYF. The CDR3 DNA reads TGTGCCAGCAGTGAAAGGGGACTAGCGGGAGAGATAGATACGCAGTATTTT.

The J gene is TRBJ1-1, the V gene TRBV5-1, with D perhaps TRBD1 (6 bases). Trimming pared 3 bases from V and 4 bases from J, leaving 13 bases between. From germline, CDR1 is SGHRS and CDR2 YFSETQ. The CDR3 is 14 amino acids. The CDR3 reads CASSSQGRFTEAFF. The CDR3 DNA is TGCGCCAGCAGCTCACAGGGAAGGTTCACTGAAGCTTTCTTT.

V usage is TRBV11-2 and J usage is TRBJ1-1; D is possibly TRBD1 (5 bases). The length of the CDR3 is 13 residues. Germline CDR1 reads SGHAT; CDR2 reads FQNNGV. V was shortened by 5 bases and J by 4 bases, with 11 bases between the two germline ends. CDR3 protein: CASSLGPSTEAFF. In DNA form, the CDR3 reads TGTGCCAGCAGCCTGGGGCCGAGCACTGAAGCTTTCTTT.

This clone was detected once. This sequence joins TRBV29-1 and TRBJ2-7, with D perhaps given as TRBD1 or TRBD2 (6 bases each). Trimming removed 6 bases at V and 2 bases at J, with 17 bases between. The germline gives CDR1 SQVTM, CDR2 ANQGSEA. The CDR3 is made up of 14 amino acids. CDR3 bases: TGCAGCGTCGTACAGGGTGGAGGGACCTACGAGCAGTACTTC. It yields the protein CSVVQGGGTYEQYF.

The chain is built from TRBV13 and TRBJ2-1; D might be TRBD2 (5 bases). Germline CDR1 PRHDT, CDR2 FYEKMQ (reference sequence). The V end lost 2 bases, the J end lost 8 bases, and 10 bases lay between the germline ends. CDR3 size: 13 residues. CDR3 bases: TGTGCCAGCAGCTTAAGCTCGAGGGATGAGCAGTTCTTC. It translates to CASSLSSRDEQFF.

The CDR3 coding sequence is TGTGCCAGCTCACCAACAGGGGCCCCCACAGATACGCAGTATTTT. This codes for CASSPTGAPTDTQYF. The V call is TRBV18, the J call TRBJ2-3; 7 bases are shared with TRBD1. Germline loops: CDR1 KGHSH, CDR2 LQKENI. The CDR3 extends over 15 amino acids. V was clipped by 2 bases and J by 2 bases; unmatched bases: 4.

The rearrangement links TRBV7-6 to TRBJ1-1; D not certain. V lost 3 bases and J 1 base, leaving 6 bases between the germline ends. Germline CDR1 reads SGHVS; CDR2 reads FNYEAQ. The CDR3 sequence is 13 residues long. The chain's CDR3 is CASSFPENTEAFF. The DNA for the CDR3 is TGTGCCAGCAGCTTCCCGGAGAACACTGAAGCTTTCTTT.

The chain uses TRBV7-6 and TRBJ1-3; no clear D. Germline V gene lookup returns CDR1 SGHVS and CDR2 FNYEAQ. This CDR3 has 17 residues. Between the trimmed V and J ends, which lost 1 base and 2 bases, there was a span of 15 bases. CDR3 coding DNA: TGTGCCAGCAGCTTAGTTCGGCTGACTACTCCTGGAAACACCATATATTTT. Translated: CASSLVRLTTPGNTIYF.

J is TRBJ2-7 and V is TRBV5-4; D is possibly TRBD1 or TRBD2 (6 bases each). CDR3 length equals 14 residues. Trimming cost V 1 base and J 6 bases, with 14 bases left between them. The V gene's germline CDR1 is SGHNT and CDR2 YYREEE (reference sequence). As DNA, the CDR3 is TGTGCCAGCAGCTTGTTCTCGGGGGCGGGCGAGCAGTACTTC. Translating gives CASSLFSGAGEQYF.

CDR3 DNA sequence: TGTGCCAGCAGCTTAGATTTGGACAGACAAGAGACCCAGTACTTC. Translated: CASSLDLDRQETQYF. This chain connects TRBV7-8 to TRBJ2-5; possibly TRBD1 for D (6 bases). The CDR3 covers 15 residues. CDR1 and CDR2 from the germline V gene are SGHVS and FQNEAQ. Between the trimmed V and J ends, which lost 1 base and 2 bases, there was a span of 11 bases.

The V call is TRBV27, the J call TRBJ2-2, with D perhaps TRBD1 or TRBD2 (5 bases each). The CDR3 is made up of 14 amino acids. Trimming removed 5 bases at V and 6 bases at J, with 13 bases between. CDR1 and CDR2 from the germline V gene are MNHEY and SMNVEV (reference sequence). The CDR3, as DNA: TGTGCCAGCAGTAATATTAGGGGAGCCGGGGAGCTGTTTTTT. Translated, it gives CASSNIRGAGELFF.

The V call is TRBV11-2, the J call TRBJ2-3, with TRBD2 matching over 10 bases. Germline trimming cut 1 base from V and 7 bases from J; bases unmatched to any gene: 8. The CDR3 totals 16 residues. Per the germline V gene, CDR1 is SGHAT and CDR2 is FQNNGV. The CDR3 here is CASSLVASGGKYTQYF. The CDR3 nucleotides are TGTGCCAGCAGCTTAGTGGCTAGCGGGGGCAAATATACGCAGTATTTT.

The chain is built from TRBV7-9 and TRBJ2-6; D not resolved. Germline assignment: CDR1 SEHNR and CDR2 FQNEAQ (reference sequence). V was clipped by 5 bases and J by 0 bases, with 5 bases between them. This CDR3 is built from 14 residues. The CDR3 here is CASSLSSGANVLTF. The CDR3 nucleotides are TGTGCCAGCAGCCTCAGCTCTGGGGCCAACGTCCTGACTTTC. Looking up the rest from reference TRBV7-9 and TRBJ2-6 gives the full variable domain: DTGVSQNPRHKITKRGQNVTFRCDPISEHNRLYWYRQTLGQGPEFLTYFQNEAQLEKSRLLSDRFSAERPKGSFSTLEIQRTEQGDSAMYLCASSLSSGANVLTFGAGSRLTVL.

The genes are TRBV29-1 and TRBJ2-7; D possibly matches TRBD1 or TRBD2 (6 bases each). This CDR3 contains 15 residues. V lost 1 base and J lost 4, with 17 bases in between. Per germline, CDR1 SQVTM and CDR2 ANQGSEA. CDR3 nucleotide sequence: TGCAGCGTTGAAGTCCAGCGGTCGGGGGCGTACGAGCAGTACTTC. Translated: CSVEVQRSGAYEQYF.

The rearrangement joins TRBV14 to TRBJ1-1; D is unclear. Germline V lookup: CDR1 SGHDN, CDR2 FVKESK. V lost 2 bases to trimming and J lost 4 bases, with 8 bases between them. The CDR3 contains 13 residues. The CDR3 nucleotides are TGTGCCAGCAGCCAATCCATACCCACTGAAGCTTTCTTT. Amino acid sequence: CASSQSIPTEAFF.

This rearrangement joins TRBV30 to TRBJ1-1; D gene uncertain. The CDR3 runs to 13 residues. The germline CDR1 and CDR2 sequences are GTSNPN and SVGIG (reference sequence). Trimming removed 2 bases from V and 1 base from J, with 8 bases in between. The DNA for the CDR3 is TGTGCCTGGAGTCCAGGAAAGAACACTGAAGCTTTCTTT. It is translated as CAWSPGKNTEAFF.

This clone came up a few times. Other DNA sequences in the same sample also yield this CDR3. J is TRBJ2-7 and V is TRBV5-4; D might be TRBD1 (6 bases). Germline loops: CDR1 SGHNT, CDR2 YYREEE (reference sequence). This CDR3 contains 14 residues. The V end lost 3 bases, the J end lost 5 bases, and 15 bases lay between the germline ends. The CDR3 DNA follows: TGTGCCAGCAGCTCACAGGGTGAATCTGACGAGCAGTACTTC. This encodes CASSSQGESDEQYF.

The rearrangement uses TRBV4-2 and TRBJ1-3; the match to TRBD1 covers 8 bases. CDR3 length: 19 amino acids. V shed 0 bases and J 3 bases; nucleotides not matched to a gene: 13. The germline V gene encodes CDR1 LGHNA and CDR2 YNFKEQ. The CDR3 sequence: CASSQDPTGTGLLGNTIYF. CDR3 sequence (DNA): TGTGCCAGCAGCCAAGATCCCACCGGGACAGGCCTCCTTGGAAACACCATATATTTT.

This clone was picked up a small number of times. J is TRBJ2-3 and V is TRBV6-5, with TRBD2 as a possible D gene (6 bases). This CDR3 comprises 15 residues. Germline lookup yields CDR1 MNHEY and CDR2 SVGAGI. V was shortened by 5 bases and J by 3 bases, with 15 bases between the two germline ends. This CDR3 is CASSHRAGITDTQYF. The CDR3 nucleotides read TGTGCCAGCAGTCATCGGGCGGGGATAACAGATACGCAGTATTTT.

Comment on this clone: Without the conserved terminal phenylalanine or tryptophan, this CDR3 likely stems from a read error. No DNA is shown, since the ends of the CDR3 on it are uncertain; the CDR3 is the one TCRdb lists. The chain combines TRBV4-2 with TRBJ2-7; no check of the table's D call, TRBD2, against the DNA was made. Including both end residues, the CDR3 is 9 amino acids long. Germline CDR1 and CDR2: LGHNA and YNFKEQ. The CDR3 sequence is CASSQDSSL.

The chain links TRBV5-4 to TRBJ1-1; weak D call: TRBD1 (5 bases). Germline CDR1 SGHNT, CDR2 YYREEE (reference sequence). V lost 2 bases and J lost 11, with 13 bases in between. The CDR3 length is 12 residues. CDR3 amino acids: CASSFGQGDAFF. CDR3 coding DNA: TGTGCCAGCAGCTTTGGTCAGGGTGATGCTTTCTTT.

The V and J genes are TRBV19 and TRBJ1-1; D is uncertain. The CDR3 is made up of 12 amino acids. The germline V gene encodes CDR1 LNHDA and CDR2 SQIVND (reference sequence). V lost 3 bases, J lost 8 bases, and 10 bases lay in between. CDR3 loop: CASSILDREAFF. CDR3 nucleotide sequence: TGTGCCAGTAGTATTCTTGATCGGGAAGCTTTCTTT.

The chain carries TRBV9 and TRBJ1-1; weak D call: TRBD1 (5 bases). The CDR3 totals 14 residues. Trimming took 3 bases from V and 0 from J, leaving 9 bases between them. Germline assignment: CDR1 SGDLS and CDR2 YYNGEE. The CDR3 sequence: CASSADSMNTEAFF. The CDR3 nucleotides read TGTGCCAGCAGCGCCGACAGCATGAACACTGAAGCTTTCTTT.